Listed below are T cell receptor beta chains from one sample, sequenced in a study of regulatory T cells in long-lasting Graves disease. One entry per CDR3 protein results from TCRdb running MiXCR on the multiplex PCR reads. The sample yields roughly 450,000 distinct CDR3 sequences, around a quarter seen once. The input for sequencing was peripheral blood mononuclear cells (PBMCs), taken when the disease was refractory, from a patient treated with antithyroid drugs. These receptors originate from a female donor with Graves disease. CDR3s include the opening cysteine and the closing phenylalanine or tryptophan. The D gene is left open where the match is weak. Expanded clones get a size class; other rows say once, few or many, or leave the size out.

clone_size,j_call,d_call,v_call,cdr3_nt,cdr3_aa
.,TRBJ2-7,.,TRBV6-2/TRBV6-3,TGTGCCAGCAGTGAAGGAGGGACAGCCCATCGGGAGCAGTACTTC,CASSEGGTAHREQYF
many,TRBJ2-7,.,TRBV5-6,TGTGCCAGCAGCTTGGTGGATCTTGCGGGAAAGCAGTACTTC,CASSLVDLAGKQYF
many,TRBJ1-1,.,TRBV28,TGTGCCAGCAGGCGAGGCCCGAACACTGAAGCTTTCTTT,CASRRGPNTEAFF
few,TRBJ1-5,.,TRBV29-1,TGCAGCGTTGGATGGCAGGGCAATCAGCCCCAGCATTTT,CSVGWQGNQPQHF
.,TRBJ1-5,TRBD1,TRBV7-9,TGTGCCAGCAGCTTAGATGACGGACAGGCCGGTCCCAATCAGCCCCAGCATTTT,CASSLDDGQAGPNQPQHF
.,TRBJ2-7,.,TRBV20-1,TGCAGTGCTAGAGATTTGTTAACAGCCGCTGACTACGAGCAGTACTTC,CSARDLLTAADYEQYF
.,TRBJ2-7,TRBD1,TRBV12-3/TRBV12-4,TGTGCCAGCAGACTCCCGGGACAGGGCGAGCAGTACTTC,CASRLPGQGEQYF
.,TRBJ2-5,.,TRBV20-1,TGCAGTGCTAGAGGCCTCCAAGCAGAGACCCAGTACTTC,CSARGLQAETQYF
few,TRBJ1-2,TRBD1,TRBV27,TGTGCCAGCAGCCCGGGACAGGGGGCTTGGGGCTACACCTTC,CASSPGQGAWGYTF
few,TRBJ1-1,.,TRBV25-1,TGTGCCAGCAGTGAATTCAGGCAGGCATGGACTGAAGCTTTCTTT,CASSEFRQAWTEAFF
.,TRBJ1-5,.,TRBV18,TGTGCCAGCTCACCACCAGGGGGGGGCAATCAGCCCCAGCATTTT,CASSPPGGGNQPQHF
.,TRBJ2-7,TRBD1,TRBV29-1,TGCAGCGGCAGCACCGGGACAGGGGCCTCCTACGAGCAGTACTTC,CSGSTGTGASYEQYF
.,TRBJ1-1,.,TRBV6-2/TRBV6-3,TGTGCCAGCAGTTATAATGGGGGGAACACTGAAGCTTTCTTT,CASSYNGGNTEAFF
many,TRBJ2-5,TRBD1,TRBV12-3/TRBV12-4,TGTGCCAGCAGCTCACAACGGGGACAGGGGGAGACCCAGTACTTC,CASSSQRGQGETQYF
.,TRBJ2-7,TRBD2,TRBV29-1,TGCAGCGTTCGGACTAGTCCCTACGAGCAGTACTTC,CSVRTSPYEQYF
few,TRBJ1-1,.,TRBV12-3/TRBV12-4,TGTGCCAGCAGTTTAGGGGTGAGCACTGAAGCTTTCTTT,CASSLGVSTEAFF
many,TRBJ2-4,.,TRBV2,TGTGCCAGCAGGGGGCCCTTACCCAAAAACATTCAGTACTTC,CASRGPLPKNIQYF
many,TRBJ1-4,TRBD1,TRBV2,TGTGCCAGCAGTTCGGACCGGGACAGGGAGAATGAAAAACTGTTTTTT,CASSSDRDRENEKLFF